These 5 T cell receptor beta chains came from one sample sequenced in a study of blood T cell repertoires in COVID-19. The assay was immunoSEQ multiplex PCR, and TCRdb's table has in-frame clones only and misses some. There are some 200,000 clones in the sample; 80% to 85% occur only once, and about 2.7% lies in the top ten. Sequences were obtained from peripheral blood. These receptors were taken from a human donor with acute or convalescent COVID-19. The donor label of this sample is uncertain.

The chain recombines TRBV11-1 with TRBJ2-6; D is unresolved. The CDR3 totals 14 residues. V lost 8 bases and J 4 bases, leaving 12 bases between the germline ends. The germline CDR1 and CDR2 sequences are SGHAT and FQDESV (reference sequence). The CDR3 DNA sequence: TGTGCCAGCGCCTCAAGGAGCGGGGCCAACGTCCTGACTTTC. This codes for CASASRSGANVLTF.

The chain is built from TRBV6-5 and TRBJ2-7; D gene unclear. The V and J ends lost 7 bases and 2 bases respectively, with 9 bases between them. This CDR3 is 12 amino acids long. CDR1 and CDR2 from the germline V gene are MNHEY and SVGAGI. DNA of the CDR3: TGTGCCAGCACTCGAGGTGCCTACGAGCAGTACTTC. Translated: CASTRGAYEQYF.

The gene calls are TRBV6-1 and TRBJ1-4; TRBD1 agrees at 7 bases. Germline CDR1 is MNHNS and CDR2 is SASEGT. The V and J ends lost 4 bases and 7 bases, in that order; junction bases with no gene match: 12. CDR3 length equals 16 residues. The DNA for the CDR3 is TGTGCCAGCAGTGGCAGAGGGACAGTGGTAGGTGAAAAACTGTTTTTT. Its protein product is CASSGRGTVVGEKLFF.

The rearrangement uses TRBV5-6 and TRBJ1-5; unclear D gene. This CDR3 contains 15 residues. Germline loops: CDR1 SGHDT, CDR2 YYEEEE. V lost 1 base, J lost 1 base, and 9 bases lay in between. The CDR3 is CASSLPGVSNQPQHF. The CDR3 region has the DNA TGTGCCAGCAGCTTGCCCGGGGTAAGCAATCAGCCCCAGCATTTT.

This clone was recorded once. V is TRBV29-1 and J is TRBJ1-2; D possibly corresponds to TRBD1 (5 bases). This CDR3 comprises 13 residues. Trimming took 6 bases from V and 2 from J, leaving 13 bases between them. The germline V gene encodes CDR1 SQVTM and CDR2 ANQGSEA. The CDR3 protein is CSVRRGGNYGYTF. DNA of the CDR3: TGCAGCGTCCGTAGGGGAGGGAACTATGGCTACACCTTC.